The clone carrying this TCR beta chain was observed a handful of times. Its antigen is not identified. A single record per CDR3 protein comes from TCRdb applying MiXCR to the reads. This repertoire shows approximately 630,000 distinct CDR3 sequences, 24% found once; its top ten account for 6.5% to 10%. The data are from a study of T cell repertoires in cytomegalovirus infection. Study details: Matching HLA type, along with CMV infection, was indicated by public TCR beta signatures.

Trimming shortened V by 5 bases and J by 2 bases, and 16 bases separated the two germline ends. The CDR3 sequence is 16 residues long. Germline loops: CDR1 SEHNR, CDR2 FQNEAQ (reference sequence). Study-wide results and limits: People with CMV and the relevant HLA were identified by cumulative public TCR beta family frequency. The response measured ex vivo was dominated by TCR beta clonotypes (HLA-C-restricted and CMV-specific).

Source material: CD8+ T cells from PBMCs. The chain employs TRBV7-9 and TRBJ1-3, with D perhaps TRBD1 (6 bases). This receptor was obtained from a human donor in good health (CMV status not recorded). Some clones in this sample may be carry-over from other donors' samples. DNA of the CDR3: TGTGCCAGCAGCCCTATAGGAGGGGGGACTGGAAACACCATATATTTT. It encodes CASSPIGGGTGNTIYF.